Below are 27 T cell receptor beta chains sequenced from a single sample in a study of T-cell reconstitution after alpha-beta-depleted transplantation in children (TCRdb year 2016). The library relied on PCR. The run used an Illumina HiSeq 2500. TCR library preparation used molecular barcoding, with unique molecular identifiers applied to normalize quantification of the TCRbeta repertoire. Starting from the raw public reads, TCRdb applied fastp trimming at Q25, assembled clones with MiXCR and retained in-frame beta chains. Each CDR3 protein appears once, grouped with its most common genes and DNA. This sample lists some 600,000 distinct CDR3 sequences; approximately 12% were detected once. The ten largest account for over 2% of the sample. According to the study, the label for this sample's treatment or condition signals: allogeneic hematopoietic cell transplantation with graft depleted of TCRalphabeta T cells and CD19 B cells.

The material sequenced was PBMCs, mostly from graft donor cells, taken 360 days after TCRalphabeta/CD19-depleted stem cell transplant. These receptors came from a male patient younger than 18 who had a stem cell transplant for acute myeloid leukemia, so the T cells may come from the graft donor.

This clonotype was counted between two and nine times. This rearrangement joins TRBV5-1 to TRBJ2-1, with 10 bases identical to TRBD2. CDR3 length: 18 residues. Germline V CDR1 and CDR2: SGHRS, YFSETQ. V shed 4 bases and J 0 bases; nucleotides not matched to a gene: 10. In nucleotides, the CDR3 is TGCGCCAGCAGCCCACCCCAAGAGCGGGAGGGCTCCTACAATGAGCAGTTCTTC. Translated, it gives CASSPPQEREGSYNEQFF.

The table lists this clonotype with many counts. The chain couples TRBV3-1 to TRBJ2-1, with TRBD2 matching 11 bases. The CDR3 is 17 residues long. V shed 1 base, J shed 9 bases, and the junction held 11 bases outside the gene matches. CDR1 LGHDT and CDR2 YNNKEL come from the germline V gene (reference sequence). The CDR3 nucleotides are TGTGCCAGCAGCCAAGCAGGGCTAGCGGGAGGTCGCGGTGAGCAGTTCTTC. Translated: CASSQAGLAGGRGEQFF.

This clonotype was seen repeatedly, ten times or more. The V gene is TRBV3-1, the J gene TRBJ2-4, with 7 bases that match TRBD1. Germline CDR1 is LGHDT and CDR2 is YNNKEL (reference sequence). CDR3 length: 15 amino acids. The ends lost 5 bases at V and 4 bases at J; junction bases unmatched: 8. The CDR3 here is CASSFQGQAKNIQYF. CDR3 nucleotides: TGTGCCAGCAGCTTTCAAGGACAGGCTAAAAACATTCAGTACTTC. The full variable domain, completed using reference TRBV3-1 and TRBJ2-4, is DTAVSQTPKYLVTQMGNDKSIKCEQNLGHDTMYWYKQDSKKFLKIMFSYNNKELIINETVPNRFSPKSPDKAHLNLHINSLELGDSAVYFCASSFQGQAKNIQYFGAGTRLSVL.

There are many counts of this clonotype. The rearrangement uses TRBV29-1 and TRBJ2-3; D gene unclear. The V end lost 0 bases, the J end lost 3 bases, and 7 bases lay between the germline ends. This CDR3 has 13 residues. Looked up from germline, CDR1 is SQVTM and CDR2 is ANQGSEA. Here the CDR3 reads CSVEDRATDTQYF. The CDR3 bases are TGCAGCGTTGAAGATCGGGCAACAGATACGCAGTATTTT.

The chain uses TRBV6-2 or TRBV6-3 and TRBJ2-7; 8 nucleotides match TRBD1. This CDR3 spans 14 amino acids. Trimming cost V 4 bases and J 7 bases; bases outside gene matches: 9. Germline V lookup: CDR1 MNHEY, CDR2 SVGEGT. The CDR3 loop is CASSSPGQAGEQYF. The DNA for the CDR3 is TGTGCCAGCAGTTCTCCGGGACAGGCCGGAGAGCAGTACTTC.

The V call is TRBV28, the J call TRBJ1-3; D is uncertain. Trimming took 3 bases from V and 0 from J, leaving 9 bases between them. The CDR3 is 15 residues long. The germline CDR1 and CDR2 sequences are MDHEN and SYDVKM. The CDR3 DNA is TGTGCCAGCAGTTTCACAACCAGCTCTGGAAACACCATATATTTT. It encodes CASSFTTSSGNTIYF. The full variable domain, its missing parts supplied by reference TRBV28 and TRBJ1-3, is DVKVTQSSRYLVKRTGEKVFLECVQDMDHENMFWYRQDPGLGLRLIYFSYDVKMKEKGDIPEGYSVSREKKERFSLILESASTNQTSMYLCASSFTTSSGNTIYFGEGSWLTVV.

The gene calls are TRBV7-9 and TRBJ2-5; possible D gene TRBD1, 6 bases. The length of the CDR3 is 15 residues. V was pared by 2 bases and J by 2 bases, with 12 bases between. The V gene's germline CDR1 is SEHNR and CDR2 FQNEAQ (reference sequence). Written as DNA, the CDR3 is TGTGCCAGCAGCTTACCGGCAGGGGTGCAAGAGACCCAGTACTTC. Translation gives CASSLPAGVQETQYF.

In its sample, this clonotype was seen a few times. The chain employs TRBV29-1 and TRBJ1-1; D might be TRBD1 (6 bases). This CDR3 has 12 amino acids. Germline loops: CDR1 SQVTM, CDR2 ANQGSEA. The V end lost 7 bases, the J end lost 7 bases, and 16 bases lay between the germline ends. The CDR3 spells CSGSRGLDEAFF. The CDR3 DNA reads as TGCAGCGGCAGCAGGGGTCTAGATGAAGCTTTCTTT.

This clonotype was detected a few times. V is TRBV4-2 and J is TRBJ2-7; TRBD1 matches at 9 bases. The CDR3 runs to 15 residues. With V trimmed by 6 bases and J by 2 bases, 8 bases remained unmatched. Per germline, CDR1 LGHNA and CDR2 YNFKEQ. CDR3 bases: TGTGCCAGCAGTCGGACAGGGGCTTTTACCTACGAGCAGTACTTC. Protein product: CASSRTGAFTYEQYF.

The gene calls are TRBV7-3 and TRBJ2-1; no reliable D call. CDR1 and CDR2 (germline): SGHTA, FQGTGA. V was pared by 4 bases and J by 8 bases, with 15 bases between. CDR3 length: 14 amino acids. For the CDR3, the DNA is TGTGCCAGCAGCTCCCTAAGATTACCACATGAGCAGTTCTTC. Encoded protein: CASSSLRLPHEQFF.

This clonotype was counted many times. The V and J genes are TRBV7-2 and TRBJ2-7, with a possible D match to TRBD2 (6 bases). The CDR3 is 16 amino acids. The germline CDR1 and CDR2 sequences are SGHTA and FQGNSA. V was cut by 1 base and J by 0 bases, with 13 bases left in between. The CDR3 region has the DNA TGTGCCAGCAGCTTAGAGGGCGGGATAAGCTCCTACGAGCAGTACTTC. Amino acids: CASSLEGGISSYEQYF. The variable domain in full, with the rest retrieved from reference TRBV7-2 and TRBJ2-7, is GAGVSQSPSNKVTEKGKDVELRCDPISGHTALYWYRQSLGQGLEFLIYFQGNSAPDKSGLPSDRFSAERTGGSVSTLTIQRTQQEDSAVYLCASSLEGGISSYEQYFGPGTRLTVT.

The rearrangement links TRBV30 to TRBJ2-2, with 7 bases aligning to TRBD1. This CDR3 region has 17 residues. J lost 6 bases, V lost 8 bases, and 21 bases had no gene match. The germline gives CDR1 GTSNPN, CDR2 SVGIG (reference sequence). The CDR3 DNA is TGTGCCAGACGTCCCGGGACAGTTTTGGGGGACGCCGGGGAGCTGTTTTTT. Residues: CARRPGTVLGDAGELFF. Based on the CDR3 plus reference TRBV30 and TRBJ2-2, the full variable domain is SQTIHQWPATLVQPVGSPLSLECTVEGTSNPNLYWYRQAAGRGLQLLFYSVGIGQISSEVPQNLSASRPQDRQFILSSKKLLLSDSGFYLCARRPGTVLGDAGELFFGEGSRLTVL.

This clonotype was detected many times. The chain couples TRBV7-2 to TRBJ1-1; D is ambiguous. V was pared by 1 base and J by 1 base, with 7 bases between. Germline lookup yields CDR1 SGHTA and CDR2 FQGNSA. The CDR3 consists of 14 residues. The CDR3, as DNA: TGTGCCAGCAGCTTAGTTCCTGCGAACACTGAAGCTTTCTTT. The encoded protein is CASSLVPANTEAFF.

This clonotype occurred many times. The chain couples TRBV4-3 to TRBJ2-3; 9 bases line up with TRBD2. The ends lost 4 bases at V and 6 bases at J; junction bases unmatched: 5. Germline values: CDR1 LGHNA, CDR2 YSLEER. The CDR3 runs to 14 residues. CDR3 loop: CASSPAGGIDTQYF. CDR3 DNA: TGCGCCAGCAGCCCGGCGGGAGGGATCGATACGCAGTATTTT.

This clonotype was seen repeatedly, ten times or more. Relative to the germline gene, one junction end is altered; a read error may explain this. This chain uses TRBV29-1 with TRBJ2-2; TRBD1 or TRBD2 may be the D gene (5 bases each). From germline, CDR1 is SQVTM and CDR2 ANQGSEA. The CDR3 runs 15 residues. The chain's CDR3 is CSDELGFEGPGELFF. CDR3 DNA: TGCAGCGATGAACTGGGATTTGAGGGACCCGGGGAGCTGTTTTTT.

This clonotype has a count of ten or more. The V gene is TRBV10-3, the J gene TRBJ2-7, with 9 positions matching TRBD2. V lost 3 bases, J lost 2 bases, and 8 bases stayed unmatched. CDR3 length: 16 residues. Germline lookup yields CDR1 ENHRY and CDR2 SYGVKD. CDR3 DNA: TGTGCCATCAGTGAAGCGGCGACTAGCGGCCCCTACGAGCAGTACTTC. It yields the protein CAISEAATSGPYEQYF.

The gene calls are TRBV12-3 or TRBV12-4 and TRBJ2-7, with 12 bases that match TRBD2. The CDR3 totals 15 residues. V lost 6 bases and J lost 3; bases outside the gene matches: 6. CDR3 sequence (DNA): TGTGCCAGCAGCCGGACTAGCGGGAAGATCTACGAGCAGTACTTC. This translates into CASSRTSGKIYEQYF.

The gene calls are TRBV10-3 and TRBJ2-3; D not certain. V was clipped by 1 base and J by 6 bases, with 17 bases between them. This CDR3 is 16 amino acids long. Germline-derived CDR1 and CDR2 are ENHRY and SYGVKD. CDR3 in DNA: TGTGCCATCAGTGAGTTCCCCAACAGCCGGTTGGATACGCAGTATTTT. Its protein product is CAISEFPNSRLDTQYF.

This clonotype has a handful of counts. V is TRBV7-2 and J is TRBJ2-3; tentatively, D is TRBD2 (6 bases). Germline V gene lookup returns CDR1 SGHTA and CDR2 FQGNSA. This CDR3 is 15 amino acids long. V shed 5 bases and J shed 2 bases, with 14 bases lying between them. CDR3 nucleotide sequence: TGTGCCAGCAGCCTCGGGACTCATACCACAGATACGCAGTATTTT. Protein sequence: CASSLGTHTTDTQYF.

This clonotype came up a few times. The rearrangement links TRBV5-1 to TRBJ2-1; D is possibly TRBD1 (5 bases). V lost 0 bases and J lost 8, with 18 bases in between. This CDR3 contains 16 residues. CDR1 and CDR2 from the germline V gene are SGHRS and YFSETQ. The CDR3 here is CASSLARATASHEQFF. As DNA, the CDR3 is TGCGCCAGCAGCTTGGCCAGGGCTACCGCGAGCCATGAGCAGTTCTTC.

V and J are TRBV4-3 and TRBJ2-1, with D possibly being TRBD2 (6 bases). The germline V gene has CDR1 LGHNA and CDR2 YSLEER. With 0 bases removed from V and 6 bases from J, the gap between germline ends came to 12 bases. The CDR3 totals 15 residues. CDR3 in amino acids: CASSQESRDSNEQFF. The CDR3 DNA is TGCGCCAGCAGCCAAGAATCCCGGGACTCCAATGAGCAGTTCTTC.

This clonotype has a count of ten or more. The DNA of the CDR3 is TGTGCCAGCGAATCCGGGACAGTTCAGGGCTACACCTTC. It specifies CASESGTVQGYTF. V gene TRBV12-3 or TRBV12-4 combines with J gene TRBJ1-2; TRBD1 aligns across 7 bases. Losses at the gene ends were 8 bases for V and 8 bases for J; bases not matched to a gene: 11. The CDR3 is 13 amino acids.

V usage is TRBV20-1 and J usage is TRBJ2-7, with D unresolved. V was shortened by 2 bases and J by 4 bases, with 6 bases between the two germline ends. The length of the CDR3 is 11 residues. Germline lookup yields CDR1 DFQATT and CDR2 SNEGSKA (reference sequence). CDR3 sequence: CSARQKYEQYF. DNA of the CDR3: TGCAGTGCTAGACAGAAATACGAGCAGTACTTC.

This clonotype has a count of ten or more. The genes are TRBV19 and TRBJ1-5; D ambiguous. The V end lost 3 bases, the J end lost 4 bases, and 19 bases lay between the germline ends. Germline V gene data show CDR1 as LNHDA and CDR2 as SQIVND (reference sequence). The CDR3 covers 17 residues. CDR3 nucleotides: TGTGCCAGTAGTATGGGTCCTAAACTGAAAGGGAATCAGCCCCAGCATTTT. This translates into CASSMGPKLKGNQPQHF. Combining the CDR3 with reference TRBV19 and TRBJ1-5 gives the whole variable domain DGGITQSPKYLFRKEGQNVTLSCEQNLNHDAMYWYRQDPGQGLRLIYYSQIVNDFQKGDIAEGYSVSREKKESFPLTVTSAQKNPTAFYLCASSMGPKLKGNQPQHFGDGTRLSIL.

This clonotype was picked up a small number of times. The chain employs TRBV7-2 and TRBJ2-1, with 8 bases identical to TRBD2. CDR1 and CDR2 from the germline V gene are SGHTA and FQGNSA. V shed 7 bases, J shed 6 bases, and the junction held 14 bases outside the gene matches. This CDR3 spans 16 amino acids. CDR3 loop: CASTPLASGPLNEQFF. The CDR3 nucleotides are TGTGCCAGCACCCCCCTAGCTAGCGGGCCACTCAATGAGCAGTTCTTC.

This clonotype has a count of ten or more. This rearrangement joins TRBV3-1 to TRBJ2-2; D gene uncertain. Trimming shortened V by 1 base and J by 3 bases, and 3 bases separated the two germline ends. CDR1 and CDR2 from the germline V gene are LGHDT and YNNKEL (reference sequence). This CDR3 is 13 amino acids long. CDR3 bases: TGTGCCAGCAGCCAAGTTGACACCGGGGAGCTGTTTTTT. Its translation: CASSQVDTGELFF.

This clonotype was recorded at least ten times. The V gene is TRBV7-8, the J gene TRBJ2-2; no clear D. The CDR3 is 12 residues long. Germline V lookup: CDR1 SGHVS, CDR2 FQNEAQ. V was shortened by 5 bases and J by 5 bases, with 6 bases between the two germline ends. The CDR3 DNA follows: TGTGCCAGCAGCGGCGGTACCGGGGAGCTGTTTTTT. Translation gives CASSGGTGELFF.